Shown below are 4 T cell receptor beta chains from a single sample sequenced in a study of T-cell memory formation after mild COVID-19. TCRdb passed the 5' RACE reads through MiXCR, listing each CDR3 protein once. Found here are roughly 110,000 distinct CDR3 sequences, 22% of them singletons; the top ten hold around 40%. Sequences were obtained from PBMCs or a T cell subset sorted from them (not recorded which). The receptors here all came from a man between 18 and 29 years old who had mild COVID-19 (a few samples of this study predate the infection). Cell type and time point are not known.

V usage is TRBV2 and J usage is TRBJ2-3, with 9 nucleotides matching TRBD2. This CDR3 spans 15 amino acids. Germline V gene data show CDR1 as SNHLY and CDR2 as FYNNEI. Losses at the gene ends were 4 bases for V and 5 bases for J; bases not matched to a gene: 7. CDR3 sequence reads: CASSAYSGGRDTQYF. As DNA, the CDR3 is TGTGCCAGCAGTGCCTATAGCGGGGGTAGAGATACGCAGTATTTT.

The sample holds a few counts of this clonotype. This chain joins TRBV4-3 and TRBJ2-3, with unresolved D. The CDR3 consists of 15 residues. V lost 1 base, J lost 3 bases, and 11 bases lay in between. The germline CDR1 and CDR2 sequences are LGHNA and YSLEER. For the CDR3, the DNA is TGCGCCAGCAGCCAAGTGGTATCCCGAACAGATACGCAGTATTTT. Residues: CASSQVVSRTDTQYF.

The rearrangement links TRBV12-5 to TRBJ2-1, with 10 positions matching TRBD1. This CDR3 region has 18 residues. Germline lookup yields CDR1 LGHNT and CDR2 FRNRAP. Trimming took 0 bases from V and 9 from J; bases not matched to a gene: 14. In DNA, the CDR3 is TGTGCTAGTGGTTTGGTACTCTACCAGGACAGGGGGGCGGGTGAGCAGTTCTTC. This encodes CASGLVLYQDRGAGEQFF.

This chain joins TRBV28 and TRBJ2-3; 9 bases agree with TRBD2. V lost 5 bases, J lost 2 bases, and 11 bases stayed unmatched. The CDR3 has 17 amino acids. Germline CDR1 MDHEN, CDR2 SYDVKM. The CDR3 loop reads CASSPTYSGLATDTQYF. CDR3 nucleotide sequence: TGTGCCAGCAGTCCCACTTATTCGGGACTAGCCACAGATACGCAGTATTTT. Full variable domain (outside the CDR3, taken from reference TRBV28 and TRBJ2-3): DVKVTQSSRYLVKRTGEKVFLECVQDMDHENMFWYRQDPGLGLRLIYFSYDVKMKEKGDIPEGYSVSREKKERFSLILESASTNQTSMYLCASSPTYSGLATDTQYFGPGTRLTVL.